Shown below are 9 T cell receptor beta chains from a single sample sequenced in a study of T cells in Graves' hyperthyroidism and ophthalmopathy. It was RNA transcripts that yielded the amplified TCR beta CDR3 regions. A set of HTBI primers served as the primers for a first-round RT-PCR of the TCR CDR3. TCRdb used MiXCR to reprocess the multiplex PCR reads, holding one entry per CDR3 protein. The sample includes about 160,000 distinct CDR3 sequences, 9.4% seen only once; the top ten take less than 25%. The sequencing input was blood. The receptors were sampled from a woman aged 18-29 years with Graves' hyperthyroidism that later progressed to Graves' ophthalmopathy.

This clonotype came up many times. The chain employs TRBV2 and TRBJ1-1, with a weak D call TRBD1 (6 bases). CDR1 is SNHLY, CDR2 FYNNEI, per germline. V gave up 5 bases and J gave up 4 bases, with 11 bases separating them. The CDR3 has 13 amino acids. CDR3 amino acids: CASSYRVGTEAFF. As DNA, the CDR3 is TGTGCCAGCAGTTACAGGGTAGGCACTGAAGCTTTCTTT.

Ten or more counts support this clonotype. The V and J genes are TRBV7-3 and TRBJ1-5, with 8 bases that match TRBD1. The CDR3 loop spans 18 amino acids. Germline CDR1 is SGHTA and CDR2 is FQGTGA. V shed 5 bases, J shed 2 bases, and the junction held 14 bases outside the gene matches. CDR3 amino acids: CASSPGGTGGSGNQPQHF. CDR3 bases: TGTGCCAGCAGCCCGGGAGGGACAGGTGGGTCGGGCAATCAGCCCCAGCATTTT.

Only a few counts were recorded for this clonotype. This CDR3 is CASSEITVGLYGYTF. In DNA form, the CDR3 reads TGTGCCAGCAGTGAAATTACTGTAGGCCTCTATGGCTACACCTTC. This chain uses TRBV2 with TRBJ1-2; no firm D call. V lost 2 bases, J lost 4 bases, and 14 bases lay in between. There are 15 residues in the CDR3. Germline V gene data show CDR1 as SNHLY and CDR2 as FYNNEI.

This clonotype has a count of ten or more. CDR3 sequence (DNA): TGTGCCAGCAGCCAACCGGGACTAGCGAGACAAGAGACCCAGTACTTC. This encodes CASSQPGLARQETQYF. The rearrangement joins TRBV3-1 to TRBJ2-5, with 10 bases identical to TRBD2. The J segment lost 2 bases and the V segment lost 2 bases, leaving 5 bases of the junction unmatched. Germline V lookup: CDR1 LGHDT, CDR2 YNNKEL (reference sequence). The CDR3 consists of 16 residues.

This clonotype was observed many times. The chain joins TRBV6-1 to TRBJ2-2; D unclear. Trimming pared 2 bases from V and 1 base from J, leaving 8 bases between. Germline-derived CDR1 and CDR2 are MNHNS and SASEGT. The CDR3 totals 15 residues. The CDR3 coding sequence is TGTGCCAGCAGTGAACTGGTGGTGAACACCGGGGAGCTGTTTTTT. As protein: CASSELVVNTGELFF.

This clonotype was detected ten times or more. V gene TRBV13 combines with J gene TRBJ2-1; TRBD2 matches at 12 bases. The V segment lost 2 bases and the J segment 6 bases; nucleotides outside the gene matches: 5. CDR1 and CDR2 from the germline V gene are PRHDT and FYEKMQ (reference sequence). This CDR3 spans 16 amino acids. CDR3: CASSLQTSGRLNEQFF. The CDR3, as DNA: TGTGCCAGCAGCTTACAGACTAGCGGGAGACTCAATGAGCAGTTCTTC.

The J gene is TRBJ2-1, the V gene TRBV7-9; D is undetermined. V dropped 2 bases and J dropped 5 bases, with 7 bases sitting between them. From germline, CDR1 is SEHNR and CDR2 FQNEAQ (reference sequence). The CDR3 extends over 13 amino acids. The CDR3 nucleotides read TGTGCCAGCAGCTTACTTTCGGACAATGAGCAGTTCTTC. This translates into CASSLLSDNEQFF.

This clonotype came up a few times. This chain connects TRBV5-1 to TRBJ2-1; no clear D gene. Trimming pared 4 bases from V and 2 bases from J, leaving 16 bases between. The germline V gene has CDR1 SGHRS and CDR2 YFSETQ. This CDR3 comprises 16 residues. CDR3 in amino acids: CASSLDPQTTYNEQFF. The CDR3 DNA reads TGCGCCAGCAGCCTAGACCCGCAAACGACCTACAATGAGCAGTTCTTC.

About this clonotype itself: Mismatch with germline at one junction end may stem from a read error. The CDR3 loop is CTSSVQTDTQYF. The DNA of the CDR3 is TGTACCAGCAGTGTCCAAACAGATACGCAGTATTTT. This sequence joins TRBV25-1 and TRBJ2-3; D is unresolved. Germline assignment: CDR1 MGHDK and CDR2 SYGVNS. The CDR3 length is 12 residues.